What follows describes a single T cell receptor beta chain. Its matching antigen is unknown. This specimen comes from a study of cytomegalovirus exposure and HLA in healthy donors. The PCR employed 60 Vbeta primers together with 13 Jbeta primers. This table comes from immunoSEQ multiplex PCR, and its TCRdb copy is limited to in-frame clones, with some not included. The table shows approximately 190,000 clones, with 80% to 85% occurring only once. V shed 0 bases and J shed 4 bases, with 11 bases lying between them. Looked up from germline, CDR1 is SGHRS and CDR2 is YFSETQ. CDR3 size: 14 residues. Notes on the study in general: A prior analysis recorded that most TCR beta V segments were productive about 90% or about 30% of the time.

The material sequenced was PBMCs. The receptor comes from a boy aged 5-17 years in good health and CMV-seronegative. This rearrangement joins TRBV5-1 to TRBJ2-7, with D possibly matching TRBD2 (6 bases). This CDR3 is CASSLVLASYEQYF. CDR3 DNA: TGCGCCAGCAGCTTGGTACTAGCTTCATACGAGCAGTACTTC.